The 26 T cell receptor beta chains presented below share a single source sample, sequenced in a study of blood T cell repertoires in COVID-19. Using immunoSEQ multiplex PCR, the repertoire was profiled, and TCRdb retains in-frame clones only, with some absent. The sample yields around 100,000 clones, around 74% seen once. Sequences were obtained from peripheral blood. The receptors stem from a man between 65 and 85 years old with COVID-19, enrolled during active disease.

This rearrangement joins TRBV2 to TRBJ1-2; 7 nucleotides match TRBD1. Germline CDR1 is SNHLY and CDR2 is FYNNEI. This CDR3 region has 15 residues. V gave up 6 bases and J gave up 0 bases; unmatched junction bases: 7. As DNA, the CDR3 is TGTGCCAGCAGCAAAGAGACAGGGTCTAACTATGGCTACACCTTC. It is translated as CASSKETGSNYGYTF.

The V and J genes are TRBV7-8 and TRBJ2-3; 12 bases are shared with TRBD2. Germline-derived CDR1 and CDR2 are SGHVS and FQNEAQ. After removal of 2 bases from V and 6 bases from J, the junction contained 9 bases not matched to a gene. This CDR3 has 17 amino acids. CDR3 sequence: CASSLSLTSGSRDTQYF. The CDR3 nucleotides are TGTGCCAGCAGCTTATCGTTGACTAGCGGGAGCAGGGATACGCAGTATTTT.

The chain is built from TRBV28 and TRBJ2-7; D is unresolved. With 6 bases removed from V and 0 bases from J, the gap between germline ends came to 18 bases. CDR1 is MDHEN and CDR2 is SYDVKM in the germline V gene. The CDR3 length is 16 residues. CDR3 nucleotides: TGTGCCAGCAGGCGAGGATTTACATCGAGCTCCTACGAGCAGTACTTC. Translated: CASRRGFTSSSYEQYF.

The gene calls are TRBV5-1 and TRBJ1-1; D is unclear. CDR1 is SGHRS, CDR2 YFSETQ, per germline. The CDR3 loop spans 13 amino acids. The V and J ends lost 2 bases and 1 base respectively, with 6 bases between them. CDR3 protein: CASSFHGNTEAFF. The CDR3 DNA reads as TGCGCCAGCAGCTTCCACGGGAACACTGAAGCTTTCTTT.

V usage is TRBV4-3 and J usage is TRBJ2-3; D perhaps matches TRBD2 (6 bases). V lost 4 bases and J lost 0, with 17 bases in between. Germline lookup yields CDR1 LGHNA and CDR2 YSLEER. This CDR3 contains 17 residues. In DNA, the CDR3 is TGCGCCAGCAGCCCGAGCCCCGGGACTCGGAGCACAGATACGCAGTATTTT. Translated, it gives CASSPSPGTRSTDTQYF.

Judged by abundance, this clone is medium-sized. The J gene is TRBJ1-5, the V gene TRBV19; no clear D. CDR1 and CDR2 (germline): LNHDA, SQIVND (reference sequence). V was clipped by 0 bases and J by 8 bases, with 14 bases between them. This CDR3 spans 15 amino acids. Here the CDR3 reads CASSIDLGEWEPQHF. CDR3 nucleotide sequence: TGTGCCAGTAGTATAGATCTCGGGGAGTGGGAGCCCCAGCATTTT.

This chain joins TRBV2 and TRBJ1-4; 9 bases are shared with TRBD1. The CDR3 totals 15 residues. CDR1 is SNHLY and CDR2 is FYNNEI in the germline V gene. With V trimmed by 1 base and J by 8 bases, 5 bases remained unmatched. As DNA, the CDR3 is TGTGCCAGCAGTGAAGAGGGACAGGGATACGAAAAACTGTTTTTT. It is translated as CASSEEGQGYEKLFF.

The V and J genes are TRBV4-3 and TRBJ1-2; D gene ambiguous. Trimming removed 0 bases from V and 1 base from J, with 9 bases in between. The CDR3 loop spans 15 amino acids. The germline V gene encodes CDR1 LGHNA and CDR2 YSLEER. The CDR3 DNA reads TGCGCCAGCAGCCAAGATGCGTCGGGTAACTATGGCTACACCTTC. Residues: CASSQDASGNYGYTF.

The chain has TRBV29-1 and TRBJ1-5, with D tentatively TRBD1 (6 bases). CDR1 is SQVTM, CDR2 ANQGSEA, per germline. V was cut by 7 bases and J by 0 bases, with 10 bases left in between. The CDR3 length is 13 residues. The CDR3 sequence: CSAGTTSNQPQHF. In DNA, the CDR3 is TGCAGCGCCGGGACAACTAGCAATCAGCCCCAGCATTTT.

The chain combines TRBV12-3 or TRBV12-4 with TRBJ1-1; D ambiguous. V dropped 5 bases and J dropped 2 bases, with 9 bases sitting between them. CDR3 size: 13 residues. The CDR3 protein is CASSPTINTEAFF. The DNA for the CDR3 is TGTGCCAGCAGTCCCACTATCAACACTGAAGCTTTCTTT.

The chain carries TRBV20-1 and TRBJ2-5; TRBD1 might be the D (5 bases). The germline gives CDR1 DFQATT, CDR2 SNEGSKA (reference sequence). The V gene lost 7 bases and the J gene lost 7 bases, with 13 bases spanning the gap. CDR3 length: 11 amino acids. CDR3 coding DNA: TGCAGTGGGCAGGGCCTGGGGACCCAGTACTTC. Translating gives CSGQGLGTQYF.

The chain links TRBV5-4 to TRBJ2-3; 8 bases fit TRBD2. The trim removed 4 bases at V and 0 bases at J, leaving 7 bases unmatched. CDR1 is SGHNT, CDR2 YYREEE, per germline (reference sequence). This CDR3 contains 16 residues. The CDR3 here is CASSRRTSQSTDTQYF. The CDR3 bases are TGTGCCAGCAGCAGAAGGACTAGCCAAAGCACAGATACGCAGTATTTT.

The V call is TRBV5-3, the J call TRBJ2-7, with 8 bases that match TRBD1. TRBV5-3 qualifies as an ORF whose function is uncertain. The CDR3 extends over 15 amino acids. The J segment lost 1 base and the V segment lost 3 bases, leaving 6 bases of the junction unmatched. The CDR3 DNA is TGTGCCAGAAGCTCGGACAGGGCAAGGTCCTACGAGCAGTACTTC. This sequence encodes CARSSDRARSYEQYF.

The V call is TRBV6-6, the J call TRBJ1-1, with a tentative D call TRBD1 (5 bases). The V and J ends lost 2 bases and 2 bases respectively, with 9 bases between them. The CDR3 extends over 14 amino acids. The germline V gene has CDR1 MNHNY and CDR2 SVGAGI (reference sequence). CDR3 sequence: CASSYPQGNTEAFF. The CDR3 DNA reads as TGTGCCAGCAGTTACCCCCAGGGTAACACTGAAGCTTTCTTT.

The rearrangement joins TRBV15 to TRBJ2-1; 8 bases map to TRBD2. The germline V gene has CDR1 LNHNV and CDR2 YYDKDF (reference sequence). The CDR3 loop spans 14 amino acids. Trimming cost V 9 bases and J 0 bases; bases outside gene matches: 4. In nucleotides, the CDR3 is TGTGCCACTAGCGGGGCCAGCTCCTACAATGAGCAGTTCTTC. Amino acids: CATSGASSYNEQFF.

This clone was detected many times. J is TRBJ2-3 and V is TRBV2, with 11 positions matching TRBD2. CDR3 size: 16 residues. The junction had 11 bases not matched to a gene; V was cut back by 7 bases and J by 5 bases. Germline values: CDR1 SNHLY, CDR2 FYNNEI. The CDR3 loop reads CASNRPGLAERDTQYF. The CDR3 DNA follows: TGTGCCAGCAATCGACCGGGACTAGCGGAGAGAGATACGCAGTATTTT.

The rearrangement links TRBV6-2 or TRBV6-3 to TRBJ2-7; D unresolved. CDR3 length equals 12 residues. Germline V gene data show CDR1 as MNHEY and CDR2 as SVGEGT. Trimming shortened V by 4 bases and J by 3 bases, and 7 bases separated the two germline ends. The CDR3 loop is CASSLNIYEQYF. CDR3 nucleotide sequence: TGTGCCAGCAGTTTAAATATCTACGAGCAGTACTTC.

In this sample, this clone turned up once. V and J are TRBV10-3 and TRBJ1-5; 7 nucleotides line up with TRBD1. The germline CDR1 and CDR2 sequences are ENHRY and SYGVKD. The length of the CDR3 is 15 residues. Trimming cost V 10 bases and J 0 bases; bases outside gene matches: 9. The chain's CDR3 is CATTGDPYSNQPQHF. The CDR3 coding sequence is TGTGCCACAACAGGGGACCCGTATAGCAATCAGCCCCAGCATTTT.

The chain joins TRBV6-5 to TRBJ2-7; TRBD2 is a possible D gene (5 bases). Trimming stripped 8 bases from V and 0 bases from J, with 14 bases between. Germline assignment: CDR1 MNHEY and CDR2 SVGAGI. The CDR3 length is 14 residues. CDR3 loop: CASRAGVGSYEQYF. In DNA form, the CDR3 reads TGTGCCAGCCGCGCCGGGGTAGGCTCCTACGAGCAGTACTTC.

The genes are TRBV6-6 and TRBJ1-2; 7 bases are shared with TRBD1. Losses at the gene ends were 6 bases for V and 4 bases for J; bases not matched to a gene: 8. CDR1 is MNHNY and CDR2 is SVGAGI in the germline V gene (reference sequence). CDR3 length equals 14 residues. CDR3: CASRGQGVFYGYTF. Written as DNA, the CDR3 is TGTGCCAGCAGGGGGCAGGGGGTTTTCTATGGCTACACCTTC.

J is TRBJ2-1 and V is TRBV6-2 or TRBV6-3; 10 bases fit TRBD2. Germline values: CDR1 MNHEY, CDR2 SVGEGT. The CDR3 runs 19 residues. V was clipped by 2 bases and J by 5 bases; unmatched bases: 15. CDR3 coding DNA: TGTGCCAGCAGTTACACCCTGGGAGCGGGAGGGCCTAAGGACAATGAGCAGTTCTTC. It is translated as CASSYTLGAGGPKDNEQFF.

This clone has just one count. This sequence joins TRBV27 and TRBJ2-7, with 10 positions matching TRBD2. Trimming at V came to 4 bases and at J to 2 bases, leaving 5 bases not matched to a gene. CDR1 and CDR2 from the germline V gene are MNHEY and SMNVEV (reference sequence). The CDR3 contains 15 residues. The CDR3 loop is CASSSRLAGPYEQYF. The DNA for the CDR3 is TGTGCCAGCAGTTCCCGACTAGCGGGTCCCTACGAGCAGTACTTC.

The CDR3 sequence is CASNLGQGYTEAFF. The CDR3 DNA reads TGTGCCAGTAACCTCGGACAGGGGTACACTGAAGCTTTCTTT. This chain uses TRBV19 with TRBJ1-1; 9 nucleotides line up with TRBD1. This CDR3 has 14 amino acids. Losses at the gene ends were 7 bases for V and 3 bases for J; bases not matched to a gene: 6. Germline values: CDR1 LNHDA, CDR2 SQIVND (reference sequence).

The genes are TRBV7-2 and TRBJ1-5, with D maybe TRBD1 (6 bases). Between the trimmed V and J ends, which lost 0 bases and 4 bases, there was a span of 10 bases. This CDR3 is 15 amino acids long. The germline V gene encodes CDR1 SGHTA and CDR2 FQGNSA. CDR3 coding DNA: TGTGCCAGCAGCTTAGCCAGGGGAGCGAATCAGCCCCAGCATTTT. It yields the protein CASSLARGANQPQHF.

The chain uses TRBV7-2 and TRBJ2-7; the match to TRBD1 covers 8 bases. The ends lost 5 bases at V and 9 bases at J; junction bases unmatched: 12. CDR1 is SGHTA, CDR2 FQGNSA, per germline. CDR3 length equals 14 residues. The CDR3 here is CASSPGQGGRTQYF. The CDR3, as DNA: TGTGCCAGCAGCCCCGGACAGGGAGGTAGGACGCAGTACTTC.

The chain employs TRBV5-1 and TRBJ2-1; D remains unclear. The CDR3 spans 11 residues. V lost 8 bases, J lost 10 bases, and 13 bases lay in between. The germline CDR1 and CDR2 sequences are SGHRS and YFSETQ. The CDR3 spells CASTWQREQFF. CDR3 sequence (DNA): TGCGCCAGTACTTGGCAGAGGGAGCAGTTCTTC.